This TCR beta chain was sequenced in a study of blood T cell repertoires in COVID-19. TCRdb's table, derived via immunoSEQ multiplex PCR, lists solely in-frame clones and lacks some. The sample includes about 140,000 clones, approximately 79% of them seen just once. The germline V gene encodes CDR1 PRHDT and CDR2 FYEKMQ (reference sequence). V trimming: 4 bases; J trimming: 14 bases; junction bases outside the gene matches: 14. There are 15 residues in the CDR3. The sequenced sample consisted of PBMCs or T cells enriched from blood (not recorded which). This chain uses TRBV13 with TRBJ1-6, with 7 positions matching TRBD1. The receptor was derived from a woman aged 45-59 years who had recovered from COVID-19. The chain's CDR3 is CASSSINQGQPSLHF. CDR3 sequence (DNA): TGTGCCAGCAGCTCAATAAATCAGGGACAGCCTTCCCTCCACTTT.